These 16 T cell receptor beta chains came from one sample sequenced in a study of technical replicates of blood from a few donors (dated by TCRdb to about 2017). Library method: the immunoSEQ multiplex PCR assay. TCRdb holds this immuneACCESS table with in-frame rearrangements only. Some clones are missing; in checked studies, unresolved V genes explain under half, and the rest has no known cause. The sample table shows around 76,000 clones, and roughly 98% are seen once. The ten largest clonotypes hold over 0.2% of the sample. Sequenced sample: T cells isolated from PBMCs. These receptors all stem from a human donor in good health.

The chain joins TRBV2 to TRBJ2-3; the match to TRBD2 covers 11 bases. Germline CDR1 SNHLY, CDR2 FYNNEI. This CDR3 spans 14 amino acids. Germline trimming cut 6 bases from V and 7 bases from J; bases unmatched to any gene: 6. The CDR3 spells CASSGTSGINTQYF. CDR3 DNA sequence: TGTGCCAGCAGCGGGACTAGCGGTATAAATACGCAGTATTTT.

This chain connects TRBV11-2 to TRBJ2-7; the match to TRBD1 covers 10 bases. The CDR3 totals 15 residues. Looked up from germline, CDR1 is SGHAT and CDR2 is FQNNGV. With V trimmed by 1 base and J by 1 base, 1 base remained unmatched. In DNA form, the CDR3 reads TGTGCCAGCAGCTTAGGGACAGGGGGGTCCTACGAGCAGTACTTC. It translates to CASSLGTGGSYEQYF.

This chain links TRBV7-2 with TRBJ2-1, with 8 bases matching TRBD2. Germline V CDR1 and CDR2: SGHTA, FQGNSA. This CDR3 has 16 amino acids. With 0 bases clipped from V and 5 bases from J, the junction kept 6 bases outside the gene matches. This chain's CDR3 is CASSLAGTSIDNEQFF. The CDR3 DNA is TGTGCCAGCAGCTTAGCCGGGACTAGTATCGACAATGAGCAGTTCTTC.

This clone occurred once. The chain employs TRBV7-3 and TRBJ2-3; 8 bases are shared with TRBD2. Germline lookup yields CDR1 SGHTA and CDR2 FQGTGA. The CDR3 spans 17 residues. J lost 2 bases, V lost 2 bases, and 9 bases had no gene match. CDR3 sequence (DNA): TGTGCCAGCAGCTTATATGCGGGAGGCTTTATCACAGATACGCAGTATTTT. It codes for CASSLYAGGFITDTQYF. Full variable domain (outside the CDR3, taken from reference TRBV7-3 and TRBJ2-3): GAGVSQTPSNKVTEKGKYVELRCDPISGHTALYWYRQSLGQGPEFLIYFQGTGAADDSGLPNDRFFAVRPEGSVSTLKIQRTERGDSAVYLCASSLYAGGFITDTQYFGPGTRLTVL.

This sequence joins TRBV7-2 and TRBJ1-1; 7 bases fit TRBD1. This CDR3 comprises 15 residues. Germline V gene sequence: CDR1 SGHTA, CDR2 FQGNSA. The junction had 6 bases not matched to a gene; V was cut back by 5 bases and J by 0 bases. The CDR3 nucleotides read TGTGCCAGCAGCCCAAGGACAGGTATGAACACTGAAGCTTTCTTT. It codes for CASSPRTGMNTEAFF.

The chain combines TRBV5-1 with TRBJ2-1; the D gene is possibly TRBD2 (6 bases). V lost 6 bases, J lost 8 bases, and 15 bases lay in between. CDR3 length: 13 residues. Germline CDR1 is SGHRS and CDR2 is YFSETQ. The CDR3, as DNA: TGCGCCAGCAAGAGGGAGGAGTTCGATGAGCAGTTCTTC. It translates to CASKREEFDEQFF. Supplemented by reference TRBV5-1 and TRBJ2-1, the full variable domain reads KAGVTQTPRYLIKTRGQQVTLSCSPISGHRSVSWYQQTPGQGLQFLFEYFSETQRNKGNFPGRFSGRQFSNSRSEMNVSTLELGDSALYLCASKREEFDEQFFGPGTRLTVL.

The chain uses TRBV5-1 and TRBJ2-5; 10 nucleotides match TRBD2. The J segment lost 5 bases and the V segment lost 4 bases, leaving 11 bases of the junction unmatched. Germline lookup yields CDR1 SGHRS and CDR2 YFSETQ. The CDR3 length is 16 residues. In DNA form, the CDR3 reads TGCGCCAGCAGCGACCCGAGCGGGAGGGATCGGGAGACCCAGTACTTC. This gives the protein CASSDPSGRDRETQYF.

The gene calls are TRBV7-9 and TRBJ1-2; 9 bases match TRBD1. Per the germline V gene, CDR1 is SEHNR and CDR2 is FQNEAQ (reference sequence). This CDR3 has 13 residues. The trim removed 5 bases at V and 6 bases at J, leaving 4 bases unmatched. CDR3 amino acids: CASSPGTGNGYTF. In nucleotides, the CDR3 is TGTGCCAGCAGCCCCGGGACAGGGAATGGCTACACCTTC.

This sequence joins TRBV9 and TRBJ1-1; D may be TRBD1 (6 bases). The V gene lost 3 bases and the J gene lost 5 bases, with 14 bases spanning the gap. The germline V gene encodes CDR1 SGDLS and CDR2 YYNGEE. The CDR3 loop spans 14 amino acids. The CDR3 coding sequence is TGTGCCAGCAGCGCACAGGGAATAAGAACTGAAGCTTTCTTT. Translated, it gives CASSAQGIRTEAFF.

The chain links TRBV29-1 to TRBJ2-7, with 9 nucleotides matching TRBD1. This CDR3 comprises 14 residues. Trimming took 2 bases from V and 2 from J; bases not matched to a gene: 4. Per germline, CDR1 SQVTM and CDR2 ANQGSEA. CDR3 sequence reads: CSVETGQGTYEQYF. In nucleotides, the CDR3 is TGCAGCGTTGAAACGGGACAGGGTACCTACGAGCAGTACTTC.

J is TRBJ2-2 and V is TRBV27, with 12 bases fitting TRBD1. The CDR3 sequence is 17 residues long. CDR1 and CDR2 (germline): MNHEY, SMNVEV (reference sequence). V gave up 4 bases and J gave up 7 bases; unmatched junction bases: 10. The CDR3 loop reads CASSSSGTGGMSGELFF. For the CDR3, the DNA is TGTGCCAGCAGTTCGTCCGGGACAGGGGGCATGAGCGGGGAGCTGTTTTTT.

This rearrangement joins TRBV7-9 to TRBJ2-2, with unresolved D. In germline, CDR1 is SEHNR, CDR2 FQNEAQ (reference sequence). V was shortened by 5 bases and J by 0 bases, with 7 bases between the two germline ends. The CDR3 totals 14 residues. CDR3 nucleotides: TGTGCCAGCAGCACTGATACGAACACCGGGGAGCTGTTTTTT. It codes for CASSTDTNTGELFF.

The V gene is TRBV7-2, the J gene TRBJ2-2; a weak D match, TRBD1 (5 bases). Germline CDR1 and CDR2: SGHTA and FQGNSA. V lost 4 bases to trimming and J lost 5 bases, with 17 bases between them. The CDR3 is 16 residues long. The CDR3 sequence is CASSSPPGQWTGELFF. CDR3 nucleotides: TGTGCCAGCAGCTCCCCCCCAGGGCAGTGGACCGGGGAGCTGTTTTTT.

This CDR3 reads CASNSGGNTEAFF. In DNA form, the CDR3 reads TGTGCCAGCAATTCGGGGGGGAACACTGAAGCTTTCTTT. The chain employs TRBV2 and TRBJ1-1; D perhaps matches TRBD1 (5 bases). V was pared by 7 bases and J by 1 base, with 10 bases between. Per germline, CDR1 SNHLY and CDR2 FYNNEI. This CDR3 region has 13 residues.

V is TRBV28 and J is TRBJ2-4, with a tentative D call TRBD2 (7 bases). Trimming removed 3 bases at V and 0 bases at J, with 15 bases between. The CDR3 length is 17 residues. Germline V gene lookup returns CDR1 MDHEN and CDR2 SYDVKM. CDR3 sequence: CASSLLGGEIAKNIQYF. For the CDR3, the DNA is TGTGCCAGCAGTTTGCTAGGGGGGGAGATAGCCAAAAACATTCAGTACTTC.

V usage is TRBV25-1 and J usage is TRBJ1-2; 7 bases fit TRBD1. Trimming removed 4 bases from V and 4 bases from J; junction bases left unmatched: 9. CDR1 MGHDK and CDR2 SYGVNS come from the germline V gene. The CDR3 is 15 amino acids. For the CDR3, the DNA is TGTGCCAGCAGTGCCTGGGACAGCCTCTTCTATGGCTACACCTTC. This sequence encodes CASSAWDSLFYGYTF.